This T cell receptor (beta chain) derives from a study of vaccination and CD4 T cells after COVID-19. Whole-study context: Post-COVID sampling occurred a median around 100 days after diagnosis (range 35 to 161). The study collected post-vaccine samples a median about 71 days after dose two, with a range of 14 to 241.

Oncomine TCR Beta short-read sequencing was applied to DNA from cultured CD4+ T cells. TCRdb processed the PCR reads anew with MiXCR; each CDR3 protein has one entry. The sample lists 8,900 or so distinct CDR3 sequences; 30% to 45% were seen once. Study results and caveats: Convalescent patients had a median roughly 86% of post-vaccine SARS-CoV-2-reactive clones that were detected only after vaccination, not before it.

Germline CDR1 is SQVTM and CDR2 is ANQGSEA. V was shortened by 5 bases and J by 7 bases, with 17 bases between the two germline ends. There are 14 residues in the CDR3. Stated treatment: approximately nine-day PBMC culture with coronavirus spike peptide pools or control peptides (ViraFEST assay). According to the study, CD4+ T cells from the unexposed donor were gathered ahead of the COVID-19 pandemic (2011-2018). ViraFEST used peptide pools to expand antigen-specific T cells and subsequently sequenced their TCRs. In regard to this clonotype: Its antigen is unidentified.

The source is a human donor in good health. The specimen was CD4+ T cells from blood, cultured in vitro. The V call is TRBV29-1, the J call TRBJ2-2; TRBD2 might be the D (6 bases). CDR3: CSVSGTSPDGELFF. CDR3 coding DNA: TGCAGCGTTTCCGGGACTTCCCCTGACGGGGAGCTGTTTTTT.